This T cell receptor (beta chain) was observed in a study of blood T cell repertoires in COVID-19. Libraries were prepared by immunoSEQ multiplex PCR; TCRdb keeps only in-frame clonotypes and omits some of them. This repertoire shows about 250,000 clones, about nine tenths found once; its top ten account for around 6.5%. J lost 13 bases, V lost 1 base, and 11 bases had no gene match. Germline V gene lookup returns CDR1 SGHRS and CDR2 YFSETQ. This CDR3 contains 15 residues. The genes are TRBV5-1 and TRBJ1-2, with TRBD1 identical over 12 bases. The receptor was isolated from a woman in her twenties or thirties with COVID-19, enrolled during active disease. Material: peripheral blood. CDR3 DNA: TGCGCCAGCAGCTTGTCACCGGGACAGGGGGCGCGGGTCACCTTC. Amino acid sequence: CASSLSPGQGARVTF.